Shown below are 18 T cell receptor beta chains from a single sample sequenced in a study of T cells after yellow fever vaccination. Each CDR3 protein gets one entry after TCRdb re-called the 5' RACE reads with MiXCR. This sample has around 340,000 distinct CDR3 sequences, with approximately 12% found just once. The specimen was CD4+ T cells sorted from PBMCs, collected 15 days after the yellow fever booster vaccination. These receptors were collected from a young man who received the YFV17D yellow fever vaccine.

This clonotype has just a few counts. The rearrangement links TRBV18 to TRBJ1-4, with D possibly matching TRBD1 (5 bases). V was trimmed by 1 base and J by 7 bases, leaving 16 bases between them. The germline V gene has CDR1 KGHSH and CDR2 LQKENI. This CDR3 comprises 16 residues. CDR3 protein: CASSPRRDRLAEKLFF. The CDR3 DNA reads TGTGCCAGCTCACCACGCCGGGACCGCCTTGCTGAAAAACTGTTTTTT.

This clonotype was counted a few times. The chain joins TRBV24-1 to TRBJ2-1; the D gene is possibly TRBD2 (6 bases). CDR3 length: 15 amino acids. Trimming stripped 5 bases from V and 2 bases from J, with 12 bases between. Germline assignment: CDR1 KGHDR and CDR2 SFDVKD. CDR3 DNA sequence: TGTGCCACCAGTGCTCGGGGGTTCCCCTACAATGAGCAGTTCTTC. The encoded protein is CATSARGFPYNEQFF.

This clonotype came up a few times. The chain employs TRBV7-3 and TRBJ2-5; 7 positions agree with TRBD2. Unmatched junction bases numbered 7, after V lost 5 bases and J lost 4 bases. The CDR3 length is 14 residues. Germline values: CDR1 SGHTA, CDR2 FQGTGA. CDR3 sequence reads: CASSLGASGETQYF. As DNA, the CDR3 is TGTGCCAGCAGCCTAGGGGCTAGCGGAGAGACCCAGTACTTC.

The V gene is TRBV10-3, the J gene TRBJ2-5, with D possibly being TRBD1 (6 bases). V lost 10 bases, J lost 2 bases, and 17 bases lay in between. This CDR3 contains 14 residues. CDR1 is ENHRY and CDR2 is SYGVKD in the germline V gene. As DNA, the CDR3 is TGTGCCAGCAGAAGTACGGACAGACAAGAGACCCAGTACTTC. Translated, it gives CASRSTDRQETQYF.

This clonotype came up a few times. This chain connects TRBV19 to TRBJ1-2; tentative D call: TRBD1 (6 bases). This CDR3 has 14 residues. V lost 6 bases, J lost 4 bases, and 15 bases lay in between. Germline assignment: CDR1 LNHDA and CDR2 SQIVND (reference sequence). CDR3 loop: CASRIYRETYGYTF. The DNA for the CDR3 is TGTGCCAGTAGGATTTACAGGGAAACCTATGGCTACACCTTC. Using reference TRBV19 and TRBJ1-2 for the parts outside the CDR3, the full variable domain is DGGITQSPKYLFRKEGQNVTLSCEQNLNHDAMYWYRQDPGQGLRLIYYSQIVNDFQKGDIAEGYSVSREKKESFPLTVTSAQKNPTAFYLCASRIYRETYGYTFGSGTRLTVV.

This sequence joins TRBV7-2 and TRBJ2-3; D remains ambiguous. Trimming took 1 base from V and 5 from J, leaving 10 bases between them. CDR1 is SGHTA and CDR2 is FQGNSA in the germline V gene. The CDR3 contains 14 residues. CDR3 amino acids: CASSLVAQRDTQYF. DNA for the CDR3: TGTGCCAGCAGCTTAGTTGCACAGAGAGATACGCAGTATTTT.

This clonotype was seen only a few times. The chain carries TRBV5-1 and TRBJ2-1; D remains unclear. The germline V gene encodes CDR1 SGHRS and CDR2 YFSETQ. With 0 bases removed from V and 6 bases from J, the gap between germline ends came to 7 bases. This CDR3 region has 13 residues. The CDR3 DNA is TGCGCCAGCAGCTTGGGGCCCCTCAATGAGCAGTTCTTC. It translates to CASSLGPLNEQFF.

This clonotype turned up a few times. The rearrangement joins TRBV7-3 to TRBJ1-5, with 7 bases that match TRBD1. The CDR3 loop spans 16 amino acids. V dropped 2 bases and J dropped 5; count of bases not matched to a gene: 9. Germline values: CDR1 SGHTA, CDR2 FQGTGA. CDR3 sequence reads: CASSLLRPGQDQPQHF. The CDR3 nucleotides read TGTGCCAGCAGCTTACTACGCCCCGGACAGGATCAGCCCCAGCATTTT.

This clonotype was observed many times. J is TRBJ2-1 and V is TRBV28; the D gene could be TRBD1 or TRBD2 (5 bases each). The length of the CDR3 is 13 residues. V lost 4 bases and J lost 6, with 10 bases in between. Germline loops: CDR1 MDHEN, CDR2 SYDVKM. CDR3 nucleotides: TGTGCCAGCAGTTCGGGGCAGAGCAATGAGCAGTTCTTC. Residues: CASSSGQSNEQFF. The variable domain in full, with the rest retrieved from reference TRBV28 and TRBJ2-1, is DVKVTQSSRYLVKRTGEKVFLECVQDMDHENMFWYRQDPGLGLRLIYFSYDVKMKEKGDIPEGYSVSREKKERFSLILESASTNQTSMYLCASSSGQSNEQFFGPGTRLTVL.

The rearrangement joins TRBV7-2 to TRBJ2-5; 11 bases are a match to TRBD2. Unmatched junction bases numbered 12, after V lost 3 bases and J lost 9 bases. The germline CDR1 and CDR2 sequences are SGHTA and FQGNSA. The CDR3 totals 16 residues. CDR3 nucleotides: TGTGCCAGCAGCTTGCACCTGACTAGCGGGGACGGGGCCCAGTACTTC. Amino acid sequence: CASSLHLTSGDGAQYF.

The gene calls are TRBV12-3 or TRBV12-4 and TRBJ2-2, with 11 nucleotides matching TRBD2. The CDR3 is 16 amino acids. V lost 4 bases and J lost 1; bases outside the gene matches: 2. CDR3 bases: TGTGCCAGCAGTTACCTAGCGGGGGGGAACACCGGGGAGCTGTTTTTT. Translating it yields CASSYLAGGNTGELFF.

This clonotype has only a few counts. This chain joins TRBV20-1 and TRBJ2-7; the match to TRBD2 covers 12 bases. This CDR3 region has 13 residues. V lost 2 bases and J lost 4; bases outside the gene matches: 0. CDR1 is DFQATT, CDR2 SNEGSKA, per germline (reference sequence). The DNA for the CDR3 is TGCAGTGCTAGAACTAGCGGGAGGTACGAGCAGTACTTC. Its protein product is CSARTSGRYEQYF.

This clonotype appeared once. The chain recombines TRBV4-2 with TRBJ2-2, with a tentative D call TRBD2 (6 bases). V was shortened by 1 base and J by 0 bases, with 18 bases between the two germline ends. Germline CDR1 and CDR2: LGHNA and YNFKEQ. This CDR3 has 19 residues. CDR3 sequence reads: CASSQGRARSLANTGELFF. Written as DNA, the CDR3 is TGTGCCAGCAGCCAAGGGAGGGCTCGGTCCCTTGCGAACACCGGGGAGCTGTTTTTT.

The chain links TRBV5-1 to TRBJ2-7; D could derive from TRBD1 or TRBD2 (5 bases each). Germline V gives CDR1 SGHRS, CDR2 YFSETQ. V was clipped by 4 bases and J by 0 bases, with 14 bases between them. The CDR3 has 15 residues. The CDR3 DNA reads as TGCGCCAGCAGCCCAAAAACCGGGGCCTCCTACGAGCAGTACTTC. Its translation is CASSPKTGASYEQYF.

This clonotype was counted a few times. V usage is TRBV28 and J usage is TRBJ2-5; 13 nucleotides agree with TRBD2. Germline V lookup: CDR1 MDHEN, CDR2 SYDVKM. The J segment lost 7 bases and the V segment lost 5 bases, leaving 7 bases of the junction unmatched. The CDR3 contains 15 residues. The CDR3 DNA is TGTGCCAGCAGTCCGACTAGCGGGGGGAAGGGGACCCAGTACTTC. Encoded protein: CASSPTSGGKGTQYF.

Many counts were recorded for this clonotype. The chain uses TRBV12-3 or TRBV12-4 and TRBJ1-1; 8 bases agree with TRBD1. This CDR3 spans 14 amino acids. The V and J ends lost 6 bases and 4 bases, in that order; junction bases with no gene match: 7. CDR3 residues: CASRPQGVPTEAFF. CDR3 nucleotide sequence: TGTGCCAGCAGACCACAGGGGGTCCCCACTGAAGCTTTCTTT.

This clonotype was seen many times. This chain links TRBV5-4 with TRBJ2-1; 9 bases are shared with TRBD1. V lost 4 bases and J lost 0; bases outside the gene matches: 2. The CDR3 length is 15 residues. Germline CDR1 reads SGHNT; CDR2 reads YYREEE (reference sequence). The CDR3 here is CASSPGQGSYNEQFF. The CDR3 nucleotides are TGTGCCAGCAGCCCGGGACAGGGCTCCTACAATGAGCAGTTCTTC.

The table lists this clonotype with many counts. V is TRBV7-2 and J is TRBJ1-1; TRBD1 matches 8 bases. CDR1 and CDR2 from the germline V gene are SGHTA and FQGNSA. The CDR3 covers 13 residues. V was pared by 5 bases and J by 2 bases, with 1 base of the junction left unmatched. Here the CDR3 DNA reads TGTGCCAGCAGCCAGGGGGCTAACACTGAAGCTTTCTTT. Translating gives CASSQGANTEAFF.